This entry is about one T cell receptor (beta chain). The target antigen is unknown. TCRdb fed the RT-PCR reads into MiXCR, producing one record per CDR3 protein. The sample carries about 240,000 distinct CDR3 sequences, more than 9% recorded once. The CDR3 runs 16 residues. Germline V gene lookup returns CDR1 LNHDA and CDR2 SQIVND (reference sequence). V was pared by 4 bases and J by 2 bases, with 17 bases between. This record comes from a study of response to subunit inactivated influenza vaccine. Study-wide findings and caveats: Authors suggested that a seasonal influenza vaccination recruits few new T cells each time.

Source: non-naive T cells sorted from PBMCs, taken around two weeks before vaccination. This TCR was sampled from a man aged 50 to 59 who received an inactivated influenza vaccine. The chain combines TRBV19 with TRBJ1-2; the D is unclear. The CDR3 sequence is CASSNPQAGVNYGYTF. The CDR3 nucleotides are TGTGCCAGTAGTAATCCGCAGGCGGGAGTGAACTATGGCTACACCTTC.